The text below deals with one T cell receptor beta chain. The antigen it recognizes is unknown. The input lacks base qualities; no much larger clone sits a single base away. This entry comes from a study of cytomegalovirus exposure and HLA in healthy donors (dated by TCRdb to about 2017). Study-level background: In an earlier analysis of approximately 640 of the donors, 250 to 350 Gb of sequence data and 100 million or so unique TCR beta sequences from 150 million to 200 million T cells were reported. Besides the first cohort of hundreds of subjects, a separate validation cohort made up of 95 to 150 different subjects was used. Across 398 genotyped donors of the cohort, an average of about 240,000 unique TCR beta nucleotide sequences per donor were sequenced, and around 20% of those sequences were non-productive. All discovery cohort repertoires had been generated using a single sequencing platform. An earlier analysis of approximately 500 of the donors applied high-throughput TCR beta sequencing to assess whether each TCR beta V gene segment acted as functional or pseudogenic. To predict cytomegalovirus infection status, the study combined high-throughput TCR immunosequencing, statistical association of individual TCRs with disease status, and machine learning. A handful of DR-DQ haplotypes were treated as single units for association and clustering because of strong linkage in the cohort. Among the roughly 400 genotyped donors, under 90% belonged to the genetic ancestry cluster associated with self-reported Caucasian donors. A later genetic analysis took genome-wide SNP genotypes for about three fifths of the roughly 670 donors and used that subset as a discovery cohort. HLA typing covered class I and class II loci at four-digit resolution. Typing coverage differed by locus: A, B, C, DRB1 and DQB1 were typed in roughly 620-640 donors, DQA1 in about 560, DPA1 in nearly 610, and DPB1 in just under 480. Roughly 300 gigabases of sequencing data and approximately 92 million unique TCR sequences made up an early release that covered fewer than 650 HLA-typed donors. In a later analysis, previously published TCR beta repertoires from 500 to 750 donors were re-analyzed and high-resolution HLA genotyping was added so that TCR occurrence patterns could be studied. The T cell repertoires of under 700 subjects were profiled by immunosequencing and related to cytomegalovirus serostatus. The study aimed to test whether signatures of past pathogen exposure could be identified by cataloging public T cell receptors. Rather than drawing on any new phenotypic data, the later analysis identified candidate immune exposures from TCR beta sequences and the way those sequences occurred across donors. Donor age, sex, ethnicity and CMV serostatus were compiled together with the repertoire data.

In total, approximately 690 healthy bone marrow donors made up the cohort. Cohort members were all nominally healthy when sampled, although unrecorded immune exposures were likely present. The donor tested CMV seronegative, placing the donor among the 350 or so seronegative members of the cohort. Every donor gave a peripheral blood sample, and the peripheral blood mononuclear cells from that sample were used for TCR beta sequencing. The Qiagen DNeasy Blood Extraction Kit was used to extract genomic DNA from the blood cell samples. The research as a whole found: Across donors, most TCR sequences were observed very rarely, whereas some public TCRs were present in many individuals. Immune exposure information for the cohort was limited to CMV serostatus. The presence/absence analyses assumed that sequencing depth was roughly uniform across donors, and that assumption may not be true. Assigning TCR associations to individual alleles was difficult when HLA alleles, especially DR and DQ, strongly co-occurred. A later analysis associated approximately 17,000 TCR beta sequences with specific HLA alleles at a false discovery rate of 0.05. The study listed 150 to 200 TCR beta chains as associated with cytomegalovirus. Because HLA typing was missing for some donors at each locus, association tests included only the typed subset. In an earlier analysis of 587 of the donors, most TCR beta V segments appeared in productive rearrangements about 87% or about 30% of the time, broadly matching IMGT annotations. A further reported finding was that TCR beta sequences accurately predicted the HLA-A and HLA-B alleles for most subjects in the first cohort. A later analysis found that TCR association rates varied across HLA loci, with DRB1 alleles showing the most associated TCRs and HLA-C alleles the fewest. The authors suggested that the approach could potentially be extended to other disease states and immunological phenotypes. Three of the identified cytomegalovirus-associated TCR beta chains were confirmed in vitro to be specific for cytomegalovirus antigens. Because counts were too low, about 18 rarely observed V segments, including chromosome 9 orphons, were excluded from the earlier analysis of several hundred of the donors. A later genetic analysis associated a missense DCLRE1C variant with V-gene and J-gene trimming of TCR beta chains, and an independent cohort replicated the association. In a later analysis, several top co-occurrence clusters were reported to appear linked to parvovirus B19, influenza, CMV and Epstein-Barr virus. The cohort was sequenced for TCR beta chains only, and without alpha or paired-chain data the features that could be detected were limited. Most CMV-associated TCR beta chains appeared to be HLA-restricted in a later analysis, and the HLA associations seemed to be driven largely by CMV exposure. The sequencing pipeline was judged likely to have produced a cluster of highly shared sequence variants as a technical artifact. In both the original and validation cohorts, the classifier was reported to diagnose cytomegalovirus status with high specificity and sensitivity. According to a later genetic analysis, donors in an Asian-associated ancestry cluster had fewer N-insertions in productive TCRs than the approximately 700-donor mean. Correlated functional status among segregating V segments might be attributable to linkage disequilibrium, but an unknown experimental factor could not be ruled out. A later analysis found that HLA-associated TCR beta chains were more clonally expanded and had lower generation probabilities than equally common non-associated chains. Some IMGT-functional V segments, including TRBV6-2 and TRBV6-3, could not be distinguished by the 87-base-pair reads and were therefore excluded.

Receptors were amplified or captured by the immunoSEQ multiplex PCR assay. For the multiplex PCR, a mixture combining 60 forward primers for TCR Vbeta segments and 13 reverse primers for TCR Jbeta segments was used. The CDR3 region of rearranged TCR beta genes was amplified from genomic DNA with a multiplex PCR assay. Amplified TCR beta libraries were sequenced as 87-base-pair reads on the Illumina HiSeq System. The original methods were these. A later analysis counted 65 million to 90 million unique TCR beta chains across the 666 repertoires, and approximately 11 million of these chains were shared by at least two donors. Raw reads were error-corrected and collapsed into unique sequences by a nearest-neighbor algorithm in which closely related sequences were merged to remove PCR and sequencing errors. Alignment of CDR3 sequences to IMGT reference sequences was used to assign V, D and J gene segments. For a sequence to be retained, at least a six-nucleotide match to both a V gene segment and a J gene segment was required. Rearrangements were classified as productive when the CDR3 lacked stop codons and remained in frame with V and J, and all other rearrangements were classified as non-productive. Following IMGT convention, CDR3 was defined as the stretch from the second conserved V-encoded cysteine up to the conserved J-encoded phenylalanine. The earlier analysis of fewer than 700 of the donors excluded sequences that lacked an unambiguous match to a single V gene segment. In an earlier analysis of 587 of the donors, a V segment was called functional when productive rearrangements were above 56.7%, and segregating when the standard deviation between donors exceeded 5%. A statistical classification framework was built to diagnose cytomegalovirus status from the catalog of TCR beta chain sequences. In a later analysis, V and J genes were assigned by comparing TCR nucleotide sequences against IMGT/GENE-DB human TR gene sequences. The TCRdist pipeline was used in a later analysis to assign CDR3 sequences and most-parsimonious VDJ recombination scenarios. In a later analysis, every TCR beta chain was defined by the combination of its CDR3 amino acid sequence and its V-gene family, and reads without a unique V-gene family were dropped. In a later analysis, around 650 highly shared, low-generation-probability nucleotide sequences were removed to address suspected cross-contamination and a sequencing artifact. A later analysis calculated a clonal expansion index for each public chain from normalized within-repertoire ranks of inferred template counts. In a later analysis, generation probabilities were computed using a VDJ recombination model fitted to out-of-frame rearrangements, and the results were checked against IGoR. In a later analysis, TCR-TCR, TCR-HLA and TCR-CMV co-occurrence was scored with hypergeometric tests, and a repertoire-size bias correction was applied to TCR pairs. A later analysis estimated false discovery rates by permuting HLA or CMV assignments 20 times. In a later analysis, co-occurring TCRs were grouped with DBSCAN, and TCRdist sequence similarity was added when clustering was performed within HLA-allele-positive subsets. Repertoires with fewer than 30,000 or more than 120,000 public chains, plus five repertoires with anomalous nucleotide sharing, were excluded from co-occurrence clustering. What TCRdb holds here is the immuneACCESS table cut down to in-frame rearrangements. Part of the clones is not present; checked against another copy, under half of the missing clones reflect an unresolved V gene, and the others are unexplained. That table supplies the V and J calls and clone size; D and trimming were determined from the DNA. In all, the sample holds about 170,000 clones, and roughly 80% of those were seen once. Of the sample, approximately 0.8% falls within the top ten clones.

From a lookup of the germline V gene, CDR1 and CDR2 are SGDLS and YYNGEE. The CDR3 sequence holds 14 residues, the cysteine and phenylalanine included. Only CDR3 DNA remains: 42 bases, in frame from the first base. The junction carries 17 bases between V and J, which are trimmed by 6 bases and 7 bases respectively. The sequencing sample was made of PBMCs. The sequence links TRBV9 to TRBJ1-3, with no confident D gene call. This sequence originates from a woman aged 18-29 years in good health and CMV-seronegative. The CDR3 loop reads CASNPGIPDNTIYF. The DNA reads TGTGCCAGCAACCCGGGGATACCGGATAACACCATATATTTT.